This T cell receptor (beta chain) was sequenced for a study of yellow fever vaccine responses in identical twins. Regarding this clonotype: Its antigen remains unknown.

The study, taken as a whole, reports: The T cell response to vaccination in identical twins was reportedly partly convergent and partly personalized.

A single record per CDR3 protein comes from TCRdb applying MiXCR to the RT-PCR reads. The table lists a few thousand distinct CDR3 sequences, almost 75% of them singletons. This TCR was sampled from a woman between 18 and 29 years old who received the yellow fever vaccine. Material: T cells from blood (PBMCs), unsorted or a sorted subset (not recorded which), obtained before or after yellow fever vaccination (not recorded which).

CDR3 sequence: CASSQDQGSYNEQFF. In DNA, the CDR3 is TGCGCCAGCAGCCAAGATCAGGGCTCCTACAATGAGCAGTTCTTC. The genes are TRBV4-3 and TRBJ2-1; D might be TRBD1 (5 bases). Trimming pared 0 bases from V and 0 bases from J, leaving 6 bases between. The germline V gene encodes CDR1 LGHNA and CDR2 YSLEER. This CDR3 has 15 residues.